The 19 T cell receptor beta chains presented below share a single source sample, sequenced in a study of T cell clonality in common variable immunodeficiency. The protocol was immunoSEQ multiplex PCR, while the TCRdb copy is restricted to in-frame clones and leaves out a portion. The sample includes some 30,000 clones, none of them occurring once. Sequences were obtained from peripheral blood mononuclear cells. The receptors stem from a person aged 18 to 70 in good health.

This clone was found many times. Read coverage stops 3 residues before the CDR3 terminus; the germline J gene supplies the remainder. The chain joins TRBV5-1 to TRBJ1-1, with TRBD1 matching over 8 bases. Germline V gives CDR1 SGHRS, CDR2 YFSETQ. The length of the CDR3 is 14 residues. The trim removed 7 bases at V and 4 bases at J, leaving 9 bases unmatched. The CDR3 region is CASGPDRAGTEAFF. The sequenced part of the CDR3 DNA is TGCGCCAGCGGACCGGACAGGGCGGGCACTGAA. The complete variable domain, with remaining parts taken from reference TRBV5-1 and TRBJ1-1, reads KAGVTQTPRYLIKTRGQQVTLSCSPISGHRSVSWYQQTPGQGLQFLFEYFSETQRNKGNFPGRFSGRQFSNSRSEMNVSTLELGDSALYLCASGPDRAGTEAFFGQGTRLTVV.

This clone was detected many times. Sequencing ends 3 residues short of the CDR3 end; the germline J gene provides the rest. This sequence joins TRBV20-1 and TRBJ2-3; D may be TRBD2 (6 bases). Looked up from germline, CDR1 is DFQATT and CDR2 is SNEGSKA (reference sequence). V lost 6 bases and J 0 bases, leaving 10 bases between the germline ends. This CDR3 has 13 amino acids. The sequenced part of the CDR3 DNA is TGCAGTGCCAAGGAGGGGAGCACAGATACG. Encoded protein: CSAKEGSTDT. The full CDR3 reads CSAKEGSTDTQYF.

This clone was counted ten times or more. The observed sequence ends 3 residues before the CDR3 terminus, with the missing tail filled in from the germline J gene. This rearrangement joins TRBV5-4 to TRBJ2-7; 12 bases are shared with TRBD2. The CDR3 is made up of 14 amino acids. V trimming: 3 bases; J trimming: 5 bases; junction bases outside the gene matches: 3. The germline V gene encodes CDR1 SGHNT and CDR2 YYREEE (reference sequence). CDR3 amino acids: CASSWTSGIDEQYF. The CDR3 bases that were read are TGTGCCAGCAGCTGGACTAGCGGGATAGACGAG.

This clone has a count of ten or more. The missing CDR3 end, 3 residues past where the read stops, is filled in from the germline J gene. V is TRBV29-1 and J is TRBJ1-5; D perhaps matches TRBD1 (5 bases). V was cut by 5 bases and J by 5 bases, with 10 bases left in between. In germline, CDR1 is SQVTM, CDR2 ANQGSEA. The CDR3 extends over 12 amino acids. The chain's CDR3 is CSVQGADQPQHF. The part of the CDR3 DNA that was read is TGCAGCGTTCAGGGTGCAGATCAGCCC.

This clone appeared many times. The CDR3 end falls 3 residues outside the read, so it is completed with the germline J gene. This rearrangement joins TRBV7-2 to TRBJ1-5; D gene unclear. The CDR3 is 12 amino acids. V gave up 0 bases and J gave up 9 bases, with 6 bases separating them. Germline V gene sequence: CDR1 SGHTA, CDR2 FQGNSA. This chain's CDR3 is CASSLAPGPQHF. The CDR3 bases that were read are TGTGCCAGCAGCTTAGCGCCAGGGCCC.

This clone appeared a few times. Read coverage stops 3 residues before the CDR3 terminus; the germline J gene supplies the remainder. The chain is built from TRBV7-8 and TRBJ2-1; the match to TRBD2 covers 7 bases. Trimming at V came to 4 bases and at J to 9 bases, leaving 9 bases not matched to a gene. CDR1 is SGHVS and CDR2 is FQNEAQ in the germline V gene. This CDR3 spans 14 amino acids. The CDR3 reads CASSSRTSLVEQFF. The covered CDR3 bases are TGTGCCAGCAGCTCCCGGACTAGTTTGGTTGAG.

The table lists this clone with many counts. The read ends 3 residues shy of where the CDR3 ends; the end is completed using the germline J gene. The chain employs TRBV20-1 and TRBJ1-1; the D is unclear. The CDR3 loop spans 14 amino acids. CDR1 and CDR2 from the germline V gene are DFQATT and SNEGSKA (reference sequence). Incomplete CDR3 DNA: TGCAGTGCCCCCCCGACGCGGGGAACACCTGGA. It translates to CSAPPTRGTPG. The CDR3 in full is CSAPPTRGTPGAFF.

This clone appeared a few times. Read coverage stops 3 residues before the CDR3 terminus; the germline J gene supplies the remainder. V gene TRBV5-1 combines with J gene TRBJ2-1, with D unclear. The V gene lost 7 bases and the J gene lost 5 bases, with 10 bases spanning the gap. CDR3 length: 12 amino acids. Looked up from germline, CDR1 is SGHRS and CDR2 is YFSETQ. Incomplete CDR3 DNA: TGCGCCAGCTTCCTAGGTAACAATGAG. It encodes CASFLGNNE. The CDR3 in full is CASFLGNNEQFF.

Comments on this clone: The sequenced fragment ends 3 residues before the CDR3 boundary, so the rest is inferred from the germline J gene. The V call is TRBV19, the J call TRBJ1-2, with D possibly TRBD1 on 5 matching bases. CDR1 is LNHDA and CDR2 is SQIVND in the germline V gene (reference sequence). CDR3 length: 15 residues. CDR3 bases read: TGTGCCAGTAAGAGGGGAGGACTAGTGATCGATGAC. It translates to CASKRGGLVIDD. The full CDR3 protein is CASKRGGLVIDDYTF.

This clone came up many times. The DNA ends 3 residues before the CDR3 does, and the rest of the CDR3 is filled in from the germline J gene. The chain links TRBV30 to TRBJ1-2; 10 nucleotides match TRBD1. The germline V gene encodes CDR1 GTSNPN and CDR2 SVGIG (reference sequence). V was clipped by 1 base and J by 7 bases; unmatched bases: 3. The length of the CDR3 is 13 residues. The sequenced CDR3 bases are TGTGCCTGGAGTGCGACAGGGGGCCCTGGC. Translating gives CAWSATGGPG. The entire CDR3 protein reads CAWSATGGPGYTF.

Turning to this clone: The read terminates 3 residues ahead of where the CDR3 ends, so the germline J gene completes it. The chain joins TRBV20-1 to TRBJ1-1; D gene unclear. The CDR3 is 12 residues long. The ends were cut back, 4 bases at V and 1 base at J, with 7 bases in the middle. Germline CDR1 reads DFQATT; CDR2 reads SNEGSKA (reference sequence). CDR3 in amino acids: CSATPGNTEAFF. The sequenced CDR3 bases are TGCAGTGCTACTCCCGGGAACACTGAA.

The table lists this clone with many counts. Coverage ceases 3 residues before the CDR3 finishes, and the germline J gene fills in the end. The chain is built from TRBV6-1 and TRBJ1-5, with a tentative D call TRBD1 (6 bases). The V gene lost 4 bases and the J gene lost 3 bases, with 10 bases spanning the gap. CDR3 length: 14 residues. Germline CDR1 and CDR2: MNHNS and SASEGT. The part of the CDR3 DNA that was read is TGTGCCAGCAGTGGGGACATGACCAATCAGCCC. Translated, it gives CASSGDMTNQP. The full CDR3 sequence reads CASSGDMTNQPQHF.

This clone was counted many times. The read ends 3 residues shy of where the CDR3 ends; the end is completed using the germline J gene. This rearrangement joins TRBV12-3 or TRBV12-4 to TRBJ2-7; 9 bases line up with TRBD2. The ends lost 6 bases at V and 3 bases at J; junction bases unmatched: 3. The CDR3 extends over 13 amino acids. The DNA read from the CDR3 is TGTGCCAGCAGCCCGCGGGGGGGCTACGAG. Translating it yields CASSPRGGYE. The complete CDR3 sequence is CASSPRGGYEQYF.

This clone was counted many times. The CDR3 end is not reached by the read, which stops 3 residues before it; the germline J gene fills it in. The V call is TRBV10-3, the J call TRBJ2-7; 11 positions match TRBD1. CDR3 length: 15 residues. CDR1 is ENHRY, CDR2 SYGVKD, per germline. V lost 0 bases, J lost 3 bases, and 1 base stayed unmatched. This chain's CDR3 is CAISESGTGGYEQYF. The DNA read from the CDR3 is TGTGCCATCAGTGAGTCCGGGACAGGGGGCTACGAG.

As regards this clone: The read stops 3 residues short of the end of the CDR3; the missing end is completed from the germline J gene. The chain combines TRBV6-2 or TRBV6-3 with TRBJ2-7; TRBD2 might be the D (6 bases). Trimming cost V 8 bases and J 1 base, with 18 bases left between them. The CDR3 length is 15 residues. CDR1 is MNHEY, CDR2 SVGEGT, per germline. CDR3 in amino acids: CASGQGTGVSYEQYF. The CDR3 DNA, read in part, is TGTGCCAGCGGTCAGGGCACGGGGGTGTCCTACGAG.

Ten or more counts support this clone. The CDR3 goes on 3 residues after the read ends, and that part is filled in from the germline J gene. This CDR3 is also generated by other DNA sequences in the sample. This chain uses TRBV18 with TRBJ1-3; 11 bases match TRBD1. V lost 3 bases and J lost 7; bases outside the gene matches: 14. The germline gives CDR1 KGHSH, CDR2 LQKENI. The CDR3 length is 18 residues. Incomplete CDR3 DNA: TGTGCCAGCTCACCTCTCTCACCGGGACAGGGGGGAGAGAACACC. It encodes CASSPLSPGQGGENT. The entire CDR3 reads CASSPLSPGQGGENTIYF.

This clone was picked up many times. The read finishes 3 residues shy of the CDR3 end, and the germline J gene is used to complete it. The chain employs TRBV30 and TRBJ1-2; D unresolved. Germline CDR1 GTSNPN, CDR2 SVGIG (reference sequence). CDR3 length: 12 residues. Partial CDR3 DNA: TGTGCCTGGAGTGTCCCTCTGCGGGGC. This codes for CAWSVPLRG. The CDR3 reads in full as CAWSVPLRGYTF.

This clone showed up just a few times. The CDR3 bases that were read are TGTGCCAGCAGTGAACAGAACCTGCGAGGACAGCCG. It specifies CASSEQNLRGQP. The whole CDR3 is CASSEQNLRGQPQYF. This chain joins TRBV2 and TRBJ2-3, with D possibly matching TRBD1 (6 bases). Coverage ceases 3 residues before the CDR3 finishes, and the germline J gene fills in the end. The CDR3 covers 15 residues. The germline V gene encodes CDR1 SNHLY and CDR2 FYNNEI.

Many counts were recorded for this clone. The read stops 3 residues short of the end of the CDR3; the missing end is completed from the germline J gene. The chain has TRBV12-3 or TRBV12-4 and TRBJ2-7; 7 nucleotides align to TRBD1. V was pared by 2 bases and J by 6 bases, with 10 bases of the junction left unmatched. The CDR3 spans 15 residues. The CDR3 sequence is CASSLLDRAKGEQYF. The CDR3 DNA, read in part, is TGTGCCAGCAGTTTACTAGACAGGGCTAAGGGCGAG.